The clone carrying this T cell receptor beta chain appeared many times. The second PCR ran roughly 6 to 12 cycles with a sample-barcoded 5' primer and J-beta primers. A single record per CDR3 protein comes from TCRdb applying MiXCR to the 5' RACE reads. The sample carries 650,000 to 700,000 distinct CDR3 sequences, approximately 29% recorded once. The CDR3 runs to 11 residues. The V end lost 1 base, the J end lost 2 bases, and 0 bases lay between the germline ends. CDR1 is DFQATT and CDR2 is SNEGSKA in the germline V gene (reference sequence). The data were obtained in a study of blood T cells in healthy people across ages.

The TCR originated in a woman of 80 years or more in good health. The chain recombines TRBV20-1 with TRBJ1-5; D is ambiguous. Sequenced input: blood. The CDR3 loop reads CSARGNQPQHF. The DNA for the CDR3 is TGCAGTGCTAGAGGCAATCAGCCCCAGCATTTT.